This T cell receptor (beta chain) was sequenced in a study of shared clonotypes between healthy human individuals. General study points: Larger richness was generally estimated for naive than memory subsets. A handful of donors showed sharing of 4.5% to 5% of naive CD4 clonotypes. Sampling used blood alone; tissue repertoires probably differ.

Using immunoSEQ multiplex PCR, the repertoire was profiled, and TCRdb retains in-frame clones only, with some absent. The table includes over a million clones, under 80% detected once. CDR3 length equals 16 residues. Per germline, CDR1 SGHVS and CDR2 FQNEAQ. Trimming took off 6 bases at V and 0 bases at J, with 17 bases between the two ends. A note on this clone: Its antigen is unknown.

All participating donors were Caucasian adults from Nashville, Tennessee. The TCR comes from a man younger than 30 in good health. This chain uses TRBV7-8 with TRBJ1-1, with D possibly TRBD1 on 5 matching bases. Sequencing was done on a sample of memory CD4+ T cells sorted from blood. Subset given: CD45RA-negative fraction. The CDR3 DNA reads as TGTGCCAGCAGGCCTCTTTCAGGGTCAATGAACACTGAAGCTTTCTTT. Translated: CASRPLSGSMNTEAFF.